This T cell receptor beta chain was captured in a study of T cell responses to AZD1222 COVID-19 vaccine. TCRdb's table, derived via immunoSEQ multiplex PCR, lists solely in-frame clones and lacks some. The sample has roughly 100,000 clones; 80% to 90% are singletons. V trimming: 3 bases; J trimming: 4 bases; junction bases outside the gene matches: 6. This CDR3 region has 16 residues. From germline, CDR1 is LNHDA and CDR2 SQIVND (reference sequence). The chain employs TRBV19 and TRBJ1-3; 10 bases align to TRBD1. The TCR sequence derives from an adult in good health. The specimen comprised peripheral blood, sampled on day 0 of AZD1222 vaccination. DNA of the CDR3: TGTGCCAGTAGTATTCCGGGACAGGGGAACGGAAACACCATATATTTT. Its protein is CASSIPGQGNGNTIYF.